The TCR beta chain described here comes from a study of cytomegalovirus exposure and HLA in healthy donors. This PCR relied on a set of 60 Vbeta primers and 13 Jbeta primers. Generated by immunoSEQ multiplex PCR, the TCRdb table keeps only in-frame clones and is missing some. The table shows 120,000 to 150,000 clones, with roughly three quarters occurring only once. The junction had 13 bases not matched to a gene; V was cut back by 6 bases and J by 5 bases. There are 17 residues in the CDR3. Germline V gives CDR1 MNHEY, CDR2 SMNVEV (reference sequence). The study's findings and limits: HLA-A and HLA-B allele assignments for most subjects were reportedly predicted accurately using TCR beta sequences. Reports indicated that the classifier achieved high specificity and sensitivity in diagnosing cytomegalovirus status.

About this clone itself: Its antigen remains unidentified.

The clonotype comes from a man aged 18 to 35 in good health and CMV-seronegative. The sequenced sample was PBMCs. The chain joins TRBV27 to TRBJ2-3, with TRBD2 matching over 11 bases. This CDR3 is CASSPRYSGGAEDTQYF. The DNA of the CDR3 is TGTGCCAGCAGCCCAAGGTATAGCGGGGGGGCAGAAGATACGCAGTATTTT.